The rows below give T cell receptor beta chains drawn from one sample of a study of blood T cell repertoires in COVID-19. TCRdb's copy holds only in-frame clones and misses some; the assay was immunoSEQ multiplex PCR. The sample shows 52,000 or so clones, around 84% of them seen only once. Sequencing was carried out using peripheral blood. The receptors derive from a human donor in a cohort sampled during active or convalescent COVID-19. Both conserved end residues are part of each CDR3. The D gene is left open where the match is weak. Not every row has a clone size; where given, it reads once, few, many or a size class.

TGTGCCAGCAGTTCATCCGGGACAGGGGGCAACACCGGGGAGCTGTTTTTT CASSSSGTGGNTGELFF TRBD1 TRBJ2-2 17 - TRBV5-6
TGTGCCAGCAGTCGGGAGGGGAGAGACACCGGGGAGCTGTTTTTT CASSREGRDTGELFF TRBD2 TRBJ2-2 15 medium-sized TRBV2
TGTGCCAGCAGCTCGGACACGTACGAGCAGTACTTC CASSSDTYEQYF - TRBJ2-7 12 - TRBV5-6
TGTGCCAGCAGTGAAACCACCACACAGGGGCAGTATGGCTACACCTTC CASSETTTQGQYGYTF TRBD1 TRBJ1-2 16 few TRBV6-1
TGTGCCTGGAGTGTCTCCCCCAGGTCCTACGAGCAGTACTTC CAWSVSPRSYEQYF - TRBJ2-7 14 medium-sized TRBV30
TGTGCCAGTAGTAGACAGGGCGGCAATCAGCCCCAGCATTTT CASSRQGGNQPQHF TRBD1 TRBJ1-5 14 - TRBV19
TGTGCCAGCAGTGACCGGACAGGGGGACGGGAGACCCAGTACTTC CASSDRTGGRETQYF TRBD1 TRBJ2-5 15 - TRBV6-6
TGTGCCAGCAGCTTCACCGGCGGGGGGGCAGATACGCAGTATTTT CASSFTGGGADTQYF TRBD2 TRBJ2-3 15 - TRBV7-3
TGTGCCAGTAGTATAAGCGGGGGGTCCCAAGAGACCCAGTACTTC CASSISGGSQETQYF TRBD2 TRBJ2-5 15 once TRBV19
TGTGCCAGTAGTGTGGACAGGGGGCCGTACGAGCAGTACTTC CASSVDRGPYEQYF TRBD1 TRBJ2-7 14 - TRBV19
TGCAGCGTTGACGGCCAGGCTGGTTCCTACGAGCAGTACTTC CSVDGQAGSYEQYF - TRBJ2-7 14 - TRBV29-1
TGTGCCAGCTCGCAAAAGACAGGGGATGGCTACACCTTC CASSQKTGDGYTF TRBD1 TRBJ1-2 13 - TRBV18
TGTGCCAGCAACTCCCGGGGGAACGGGAACGCTGAAGCTTTCTTT CASNSRGNGNAEAFF - TRBJ1-1 15 - TRBV6-6
TGTGCCAGCAGGCAGGGGGCTGGGGAGACCCAGTACTTC CASRQGAGETQYF TRBD1 TRBJ2-5 13 - TRBV12-3/TRBV12-4
TGTGCCAGCAGTCGCGGGGGAACCCCCTCCGAGCAGTACTTC CASSRGGTPSEQYF TRBD2 TRBJ2-7 14 - TRBV11-3
TGTGCCAGCAGCGGATTCCGGGTTAGCTACAATGAGCAGTTCTTC CASSGFRVSYNEQFF - TRBJ2-1 15 - TRBV7-2
TGTGCCAGCAGCCAGGATAGCGGGGGCTACGAGCAGTACTTC CASSQDSGGYEQYF TRBD2 TRBJ2-7 14 - TRBV3-1/TRBV3-2
TGTGCCAGCAGCCTCGGGACAGGGACCACTGAAGCTTTCTTT CASSLGTGTTEAFF TRBD1 TRBJ1-1 14 - TRBV7-2
TGTGCCAGCAGCCAAGGCCCTAGACTAGCGGGGGGCCACTCGTTCGCGAACACCGGGGAGCTGTTTTTT CASSQGPRLAGGHSFANTGELFF TRBD2 TRBJ2-2 23 - TRBV4-2
TGTGCCAGCAGTTTTGCGCGGCAGCCCCAGCATTTT CASSFARQPQHF - TRBJ1-5 12 few TRBV12-3/TRBV12-4
TGTGCCAGCTGTTGGGGGCCGCACAGGGATACGCAGTATTTT CASCWGPHRDTQYF - TRBJ2-3 14 - TRBV6-2/TRBV6-3
TGTGCCAGCAGCGCCGATTCCGGGACAGGGGGCTCCACTTTCTTT CASSADSGTGGSTFF TRBD1 TRBJ1-1 15 - TRBV9
TGTGCCAGCAGTCTCCTAGGCCATCAGCCCCAGCATTTT CASSLLGHQPQHF - TRBJ1-5 13 - TRBV3-1/TRBV3-2
TGCAGTGCTGGAGACACCGGTGAGCAGTTCTTC CSAGDTGEQFF - TRBJ2-1 11 - TRBV20-1
TGTGCCAGCAGTGACCAACAGGTCCTTAACTATGGCTACACCTTC CASSDQQVLNYGYTF - TRBJ1-2 15 - TRBV2
TGTGCCAGCAGCCAAGGCGGGGGCGGGGGCAATGAGCAGTTCTTC CASSQGGGGGNEQFF - TRBJ2-1 15 - TRBV4-2
TGTGCCAGCAGCTCCCGGGACAGGGTCATTCCCTATGGCTACACCTTC CASSSRDRVIPYGYTF TRBD1 TRBJ1-2 16 - TRBV7-2
TGTGCCAGCAGCTTGTCCGGGACAGGGGTAACCGGGGAGCTGTTTTTT CASSLSGTGVTGELFF TRBD1 TRBJ2-2 16 - TRBV7-6
TGTGCCAGCAGTTACCCTCAGGAACAGAACACTGAAGCTTTCTTT CASSYPQEQNTEAFF - TRBJ1-1 15 - TRBV6-2/TRBV6-3
TGTGCCAGCAGTGAGACAGGCTATGGCTACACCTTC CASSETGYGYTF - TRBJ1-2 12 - TRBV2
TGTGCCAGTTCCTACAGGGGAGGAAACACTGAAGCTTTCTTT CASSYRGGNTEAFF TRBD1 TRBJ1-1 14 - TRBV2
TGTGCCAGCAGTTCCAACAGGGGAACCACCGGGGAGCTGTTTTTT CASSSNRGTTGELFF TRBD1 TRBJ2-2 15 - TRBV6-5
TGTGCCAGCAGTTTATTAGCGACAGGGTACTATGGCTACACCTTC CASSLLATGYYGYTF TRBD1 TRBJ1-2 15 - TRBV27
TGTGCCAGCACCTCCACAGATACGCAGTATTTT CASTSTDTQYF - TRBJ2-3 11 few TRBV11-1
TGTGCCAGCACGGGAGGGGCCCGCACAGATACGCAGTATTTT CASTGGARTDTQYF TRBD2 TRBJ2-3 14 once TRBV2
TGTGCCAGCAGTTACTCTGGCAGGACCCCGGGGGAGCAGTACTTC CASSYSGRTPGEQYF - TRBJ2-7 15 - TRBV6-2/TRBV6-3
TGTGCCAGCAGCCCCCTGAAGCAGACAGGGGTTGGGAGCACTGAAGCTTTCTTT CASSPLKQTGVGSTEAFF TRBD1 TRBJ1-1 18 - TRBV3-1/TRBV3-2
TGTGCCAGCAGCTTAGGACAGCCATACAATGAGCAGTTCTTC CASSLGQPYNEQFF - TRBJ2-1 14 - TRBV7-2
TGTGCTATCGGTCGAGGGTCGGGAACCGGGGAGCTGTTTTTT CAIGRGSGTGELFF - TRBJ2-2 14 - TRBV5-6
TGTGCCAGCAGCTCGAAGACTAGCGGGGGCTCTGGGGCCAACGTCCTGACTTTC CASSSKTSGGSGANVLTF TRBD2 TRBJ2-6 18 - TRBV5-4
TGCGCCAGCAGCCAAGATGGGCGGGGGGGCCGGAGCACAGATACGCAGTATTTT CASSQDGRGGRSTDTQYF TRBD2 TRBJ2-3 18 - TRBV4-1
TGTGCCAGCTCACCACCCCTTCTCTACGAGCAGTACTTC CASSPPLLYEQYF - TRBJ2-7 13 - TRBV18
TGCGCCAGCAGCCAAGATACAGCGGGGTACTCCTACGAGCAGTACTTC CASSQDTAGYSYEQYF TRBD2 TRBJ2-7 16 - TRBV4-3
TGTGCCAGCAGTCCCGACAGGGGCGTGGTGCAGCCCCAGCATTTT CASSPDRGVVQPQHF TRBD1 TRBJ1-5 15 once TRBV6-5
TGTGCCAGCAGCTTAGCAGGGCAGGGGTATGGCTACACCTTC CASSLAGQGYGYTF - TRBJ1-2 14 - TRBV11-2
TGTGCCAGCAGTGACAGGGGCGGCACAGATACGCAGTATTTT CASSDRGGTDTQYF - TRBJ2-3 14 - TRBV6-4
TGTGCCAGCAGGGCGACAGGGATCAGTGAAGCTTTCTTT CASRATGISEAFF TRBD1 TRBJ1-1 13 - TRBV11-1
TGTGCCAGCAGCCATACCCGGACTAGCGGGGGGGTACCCTCCTACGAGCAGTACTTC CASSHTRTSGGVPSYEQYF TRBD2 TRBJ2-7 19 - TRBV7-8
TGTGCCAGCAGTTCCGGTTCTAGGACTGTCCCGACCTTC CASSSGSRTVPTF - TRBJ1-2 13 - TRBV12-3/TRBV12-4
TGTGCCAGCAGCTTTGGGGGCGCCCAGCCCCAGCATTTT CASSFGGAQPQHF - TRBJ1-5 13 - TRBV7-2
TGTGCCAGCAGTTACTTGGGACAGGGAATAAAAGAAGCTTTCTTT CASSYLGQGIKEAFF TRBD1 TRBJ1-1 15 - TRBV6-5
TGTGCCAGCAGTTTCAGCGGGGGGGCCCGCGCAGATACGCAGTATTTT CASSFSGGARADTQYF TRBD2 TRBJ2-3 16 - TRBV3-1/TRBV3-2